This T cell receptor beta chain was documented in a study of CD8+ T cells in alopecia areata. Sequencing relied on a cDNA template that was reverse transcribed from extracted RNA. The data were produced by immunoSEQ multiplex PCR, yet TCRdb's version contains in-frame clones alone and is incomplete. Altogether 200,000 or so clones are present, nearly 60% being singletons, with the ten largest covering 5.5% to 6%. This clone was picked up a small number of times. Within the sample, other DNA sequences also encode this same CDR3. Treatment here: oral pan-JAK inhibitor, 5-10 mg twice daily. This TCR derives from a human donor with alopecia areata. Specimen: CD4+ T cells sorted from blood, collected at week 24, from a patient treated with tofacitinib.

CDR3 amino acids: CASSYSGRETQYF. The CDR3, as DNA: TGTGCCAGCAGTTACTCAGGGCGCGAGACCCAGTACTTC. This chain links TRBV6-5 with TRBJ2-5; D is uncertain. This CDR3 is 13 amino acids long. Germline V gene data show CDR1 as MNHEY and CDR2 as SVGAGI. Trimming shortened V by 0 bases and J by 5 bases, and 7 bases separated the two germline ends.